A single sample is the source of the 11 T cell receptor beta chains below, sequenced in a study of T cells after yellow fever vaccination. From the 5' RACE reads, TCRdb called clonotypes with MiXCR, one entry per CDR3 protein. The sample holds some 600,000 distinct CDR3 sequences, approximately 13% seen once. The material sequenced was PBMCs, taken on the day of the yellow fever booster vaccination. All receptors come from a man aged 25 to 45 who received the YFV17D yellow fever vaccine.

The table lists this clonotype with a few counts. The genes are TRBV7-2 and TRBJ2-7; the match to TRBD2 covers 12 bases. With 4 bases clipped from V and 5 bases from J, the junction kept 6 bases outside the gene matches. The CDR3 is made up of 15 amino acids. The germline V gene encodes CDR1 SGHTA and CDR2 FQGNSA. The CDR3, as DNA: TGTGCCAGCAGCTCGACTAGCGGGAGCATCCACGAGCAGTACTTC. As protein: CASSSTSGSIHEQYF.

The V call is TRBV18, the J call TRBJ1-2; no reliable D call. The CDR3 runs to 15 residues. The germline V gene has CDR1 KGHSH and CDR2 LQKENI. Trimming removed 0 bases at V and 0 bases at J, with 8 bases between. CDR3 residues: CASSPPSSPNYGYTF. CDR3 coding DNA: TGTGCCAGCTCACCACCGTCCAGCCCTAACTATGGCTACACCTTC. The full variable domain, in which reference TRBV18 and TRBJ1-2 provide the parts outside the CDR3, is NAGVMQNPRHLVRRRGQEARLRCSPMKGHSHVYWYRQLPEEGLKFMVYLQKENIIDESGMPKERFSAEFPKEGPSILRIQQVVRGDSAAYFCASSPPSSPNYGYTFGSGTRLTVV.

The rearrangement uses TRBV7-2 and TRBJ2-1; 12 bases fit TRBD2. CDR1 is SGHTA and CDR2 is FQGNSA in the germline V gene. The CDR3 totals 15 residues. Trimming took 3 bases from V and 10 from J; bases not matched to a gene: 7. DNA for the CDR3: TGTGCCAGCAGCTTTTCTAGCGGGAGGGCCCGCGAGCAGTTCTTC. This sequence encodes CASSFSSGRAREQFF.

The chain links TRBV28 to TRBJ1-4; TRBD1 aligns across 7 bases. Germline trimming cut 7 bases from V and 10 bases from J; bases unmatched to any gene: 21. The germline CDR1 and CDR2 sequences are MDHEN and SYDVKM. This CDR3 has 17 amino acids. The CDR3 is CASTLSGGGGGVRKLFF. CDR3 bases: TGTGCCAGCACCCTCTCCGGGGGAGGAGGGGGCGTGAGAAAACTGTTTTTT.

This clonotype appeared a few times. This sequence joins TRBV18 and TRBJ2-1, with unresolved D. Germline V gives CDR1 KGHSH, CDR2 LQKENI. The length of the CDR3 is 16 residues. The V gene lost 8 bases and the J gene lost 0 bases, with 17 bases spanning the gap. The CDR3 spells CASTLGGRNSYNEQFF. The CDR3 nucleotides read TGTGCCAGCACCTTGGGTGGCAGGAACTCCTACAATGAGCAGTTCTTC.

This clonotype was seen repeatedly, ten times or more. The chain joins TRBV5-1 to TRBJ2-7, with TRBD2 identical over 7 bases. V lost 0 bases, J lost 2 bases, and 2 bases stayed unmatched. The CDR3 covers 14 residues. Germline V gene data show CDR1 as SGHRS and CDR2 as YFSETQ. The CDR3 protein is CASSLAGLAYEQYF. The CDR3 nucleotides read TGCGCCAGCAGCTTGGCCGGACTAGCCTACGAGCAGTACTTC. The full variable domain, completed using reference TRBV5-1 and TRBJ2-7, is KAGVTQTPRYLIKTRGQQVTLSCSPISGHRSVSWYQQTPGQGLQFLFEYFSETQRNKGNFPGRFSGRQFSNSRSEMNVSTLELGDSALYLCASSLAGLAYEQYFGPGTRLTVT.

This clonotype was detected a few times. V gene TRBV7-9 combines with J gene TRBJ2-7, with D unresolved. The CDR3 contains 16 residues. Germline V gene sequence: CDR1 SEHNR, CDR2 FQNEAQ (reference sequence). With 3 bases removed from V and 1 base from J, the gap between germline ends came to 16 bases. DNA for the CDR3: TGTGCCAGCAGCTTGGCTAGGACCCTTGAGTCCTACGAGCAGTACTTC. Amino acid sequence: CASSLARTLESYEQYF.

The chain uses TRBV6-1 and TRBJ2-3, with D possibly being TRBD1 (5 bases). The germline gives CDR1 MNHNS, CDR2 SASEGT. V gave up 5 bases and J gave up 6 bases, with 18 bases separating them. The CDR3 loop spans 15 amino acids. The CDR3 reads CASSTGHSRQDTQYF. In DNA form, the CDR3 reads TGTGCCAGCAGTACCGGACACAGTCGCCAGGATACGCAGTATTTT.

The J gene is TRBJ1-6, the V gene TRBV27, with a tentative D call TRBD1 (5 bases). The CDR3 length is 15 residues. Between the trimmed V and J ends, which lost 8 bases and 14 bases, there was a span of 25 bases. Germline CDR1 is MNHEY and CDR2 is SMNVEV (reference sequence). DNA for the CDR3: TGTGCCAGCGCCCTCCGGGTTACCCGAGGGGTCTCCCTCCACTTT. Protein: CASALRVTRGVSLHF.

The chain employs TRBV12-3 or TRBV12-4 and TRBJ2-7; D unclear. The CDR3 totals 13 residues. Trimming took off 3 bases at V and 4 bases at J, with 10 bases between the two ends. CDR3 protein: CASSFQRVYEQYF. The CDR3 DNA sequence: TGTGCCAGCAGTTTTCAAAGGGTTTACGAGCAGTACTTC.

This clonotype was seen more than once but under ten times. The chain joins TRBV11-2 to TRBJ2-3, with D possibly being TRBD2 (5 bases). The CDR3 runs to 16 residues. Germline lookup yields CDR1 SGHAT and CDR2 FQNNGV. Trimming took 3 bases from V and 0 from J, leaving 13 bases between them. The CDR3 coding sequence is TGTGCCAGCAGCTTGCGAGCGGTATTTAGCACAGATACGCAGTATTTT. This sequence encodes CASSLRAVFSTDTQYF.